This T cell receptor (beta chain) was documented in a study of blood T cell repertoires in COVID-19. Study information: From the United States, Italy and Spain came samples of acute and convalescent COVID-19. In each case, the material was cDNA or gDNA derived from T cells, B-cell-depleted T cells, or PBMCs.

This clone was counted between two and nine times. Original handling: Reference gene primer amplification gave estimated nucleated cell counts. Repertoires were generated with immunoSEQ multiplex PCR, while TCRdb's copy carries only in-frame clones and drops some. V and J calls and clone size follow that table, whereas D and trimming were derived from the DNA. The sample yields over 65,000 clones, roughly 90% seen once. Unmatched junction bases numbered 9, after V lost 4 bases and J lost 4 bases. This CDR3 comprises 15 residues. The germline V gene has CDR1 SGHAT and CDR2 FQNNGV. This chain joins TRBV11-2 and TRBJ1-1, with 7 bases identical to TRBD1. This receptor was identified in a human donor in a cohort sampled during active COVID-19. Material for sequencing was peripheral blood. Written as DNA, the CDR3 is TGTGCCAGCAGCTCCCTGACAGGGTCTGTCACTGAAGCTTTCTTT. Translating gives CASSSLTGSVTEAFF.